The 24 T cell receptor beta chains below come from one sample, sequenced in a study of beta chain features in type 1 diabetes. The sequenced template was cDNA made from the entire isolated RNA. Method: immunoSEQ multiplex PCR; TCRdb's copy keeps in-frame clones and lacks some. The data show some 60,000 clones, approximately 59% seen once. Sequenced: Tregs from blood. These receptors were obtained from a woman aged 18-30 years in good health.

J is TRBJ2-2 and V is TRBV5-5, with D tentatively TRBD1 (6 bases). With 4 bases removed from V and 0 bases from J, the gap between germline ends came to 13 bases. In germline, CDR1 is SGHKS, CDR2 YYEKEE (reference sequence). The CDR3 extends over 16 amino acids. This CDR3 reads CASSVGTLANTGELFF. In nucleotides, the CDR3 is TGTGCCAGCAGCGTCGGGACACTGGCGAACACCGGGGAGCTGTTTTTT. The whole variable domain, remainder taken from reference TRBV5-5 and TRBJ2-2, is DAGVTQSPTHLIKTRGQQVTLRCSPISGHKSVSWYQQVLGQGPQFIFQYYEKEERGRGNFPDRFSARQFPNYSSELNVNALLLGDSALYLCASSVGTLANTGELFFGEGSRLTVL.

The rearrangement uses TRBV4-3 and TRBJ2-7; a possible D gene is TRBD2 (6 bases). The V end was cut by 4 bases, the J end by 5 bases, with 15 bases between. This CDR3 spans 14 amino acids. Germline assignment: CDR1 LGHNA and CDR2 YSLEER. CDR3 sequence reads: CASSRGTANDEQYF. CDR3 coding DNA: TGCGCCAGCAGCCGGGGGACTGCGAACGACGAGCAGTACTTC.

The rearrangement uses TRBV6-5 and TRBJ2-2, with 8 bases lining up with TRBD1. The germline gives CDR1 MNHEY, CDR2 SVGAGI. The CDR3 loop spans 16 amino acids. J lost 7 bases, V lost 0 bases, and 7 bases had no gene match. The CDR3 sequence: CASSYSRQGWDGELFF. The CDR3 region has the DNA TGTGCCAGCAGTTACTCGAGACAGGGGTGGGACGGGGAGCTGTTTTTT.

The J gene is TRBJ2-7, the V gene TRBV7-8; weak D call: TRBD2 (7 bases). The CDR3 length is 13 residues. The germline V gene has CDR1 SGHVS and CDR2 FQNEAQ. V shed 8 bases and J shed 3 bases, with 14 bases lying between them. The CDR3 DNA is TGTGCCAGCGGCCAGGGAGGGGGCTACGAGCAGTACTTC. It yields the protein CASGQGGGYEQYF.

J is TRBJ2-7 and V is TRBV10-2, with TRBD1 as a possible D gene (5 bases). Trimming stripped 8 bases from V and 4 bases from J, with 21 bases between. CDR3 size: 15 residues. Germline-derived CDR1 and CDR2 are WSHSY and SAAADI. The CDR3 DNA is TGCGCCAGCGCCGCCCTAAGGGGTCCCGTGTACGAGCAGTACTTC. It encodes CASAALRGPVYEQYF.

The genes are TRBV18 and TRBJ1-1; D uncertain. With 0 bases removed from V and 1 base from J, the gap between germline ends came to 9 bases. Germline CDR1 KGHSH, CDR2 LQKENI. The CDR3 has 15 amino acids. CDR3 sequence: CASSPPRERNTEAFF. In DNA form, the CDR3 reads TGTGCCAGCTCACCACCGCGGGAAAGGAACACTGAAGCTTTCTTT. Filled out from reference TRBV18 and TRBJ1-1, the complete variable domain reads NAGVMQNPRHLVRRRGQEARLRCSPMKGHSHVYWYRQLPEEGLKFMVYLQKENIIDESGMPKERFSAEFPKEGPSILRIQQVVRGDSAAYFCASSPPRERNTEAFFGQGTRLTVV.

This sequence joins TRBV6-6 and TRBJ1-3; D is ambiguous. V lost 2 bases, J lost 4 bases, and 9 bases lay in between. The CDR3 spans 14 residues. Per germline, CDR1 MNHNY and CDR2 SVGAGI (reference sequence). CDR3 sequence reads: CASSYEAAGNTIYF. In nucleotides, the CDR3 is TGTGCCAGCAGTTACGAGGCGGCCGGAAACACCATATATTTT.

This clone was observed a few times. The chain combines TRBV7-9 with TRBJ1-1; D might be TRBD1 (5 bases). The V gene lost 6 bases and the J gene lost 5 bases, with 13 bases spanning the gap. Per germline, CDR1 SEHNR and CDR2 FQNEAQ (reference sequence). CDR3 length: 13 amino acids. The CDR3 spells CASRGGERTEAFF. For the CDR3, the DNA is TGTGCCAGCAGGGGGGGGGAGAGAACTGAAGCTTTCTTT. The full variable domain, rest sourced from reference TRBV7-9 and TRBJ1-1, is DTGVSQNPRHKITKRGQNVTFRCDPISEHNRLYWYRQTLGQGPEFLTYFQNEAQLEKSRLLSDRFSAERPKGSFSTLEIQRTEQGDSAMYLCASRGGERTEAFFGQGTRLTVV.

This chain connects TRBV19 to TRBJ2-1, with 9 bases fitting TRBD1. In germline, CDR1 is LNHDA, CDR2 SQIVND (reference sequence). V gave up 4 bases and J gave up 7 bases; unmatched junction bases: 8. This CDR3 spans 15 amino acids. This chain's CDR3 is CASSTHRGLVNEQFF. The DNA for the CDR3 is TGTGCCAGTAGTACTCACAGGGGGCTAGTGAATGAGCAGTTCTTC.

The V call is TRBV4-3, the J call TRBJ1-4; D call uncertain. V was shortened by 1 base and J by 5 bases, with 11 bases between the two germline ends. Germline V gene data show CDR1 as LGHNA and CDR2 as YSLEER. This CDR3 is built from 15 residues. The CDR3 DNA follows: TGCGCCAGCAGCCAAGGCCGGGGTACAAATGAAAAACTGTTTTTT. It encodes CASSQGRGTNEKLFF.

The chain couples TRBV30 to TRBJ1-2, with D unresolved. The CDR3 is 12 residues long. Germline values: CDR1 GTSNPN, CDR2 SVGIG (reference sequence). Between the trimmed V and J ends, which lost 4 bases and 4 bases, there was a span of 10 bases. The DNA for the CDR3 is TGTGCCTGGAACGAGCCGGGCTATGGCTACACCTTC. It yields the protein CAWNEPGYGYTF.

This clone is large (0.1 to 1%). V usage is TRBV7-9 and J usage is TRBJ1-1; tentatively, D is TRBD1 (6 bases). The ends were cut back, 6 bases at V and 2 bases at J, with 16 bases in the middle. This CDR3 comprises 15 residues. In germline, CDR1 is SEHNR, CDR2 FQNEAQ (reference sequence). CDR3 bases: TGTGCCAGCAGACAGGGTAAGGGCGTAAACACTGAAGCTTTCTTT. It yields the protein CASRQGKGVNTEAFF.

In its sample, this clone was seen once. The chain is built from TRBV6-6 and TRBJ2-1; the D gene is possibly TRBD2 (7 bases). CDR1 and CDR2 (germline): MNHNY, SVGAGI (reference sequence). CDR3 length equals 16 residues. V gave up 6 bases and J gave up 7 bases, with 22 bases separating them. This chain's CDR3 is CASSHPLGGGPNEQFF. The CDR3 nucleotides read TGTGCCAGCAGCCACCCCTTGGGGGGGGGCCCTAATGAGCAGTTCTTC.

The chain uses TRBV5-5 and TRBJ2-5, with 12 bases identical to TRBD2. With V trimmed by 4 bases and J by 3 bases, 4 bases remained unmatched. This CDR3 region has 15 residues. The germline gives CDR1 SGHKS, CDR2 YYEKEE (reference sequence). In DNA, the CDR3 is TGTGCCAGCAGCCTCCGACTAGCGGGGGAAGAGACCCAGTACTTC. Protein product: CASSLRLAGEETQYF.

This clone showed up just a few times. The chain couples TRBV6-1 to TRBJ2-1, with 12 bases identical to TRBD1. Trimming at V came to 7 bases and at J to 8 bases, leaving 6 bases not matched to a gene. There are 14 residues in the CDR3. CDR1 and CDR2 from the germline V gene are MNHNS and SASEGT. The CDR3 spells CASIPGQGADEQFF. The CDR3 coding sequence is TGTGCCAGCATTCCGGGACAGGGGGCCGATGAGCAGTTCTTC.

V is TRBV7-9 and J is TRBJ1-2, with unresolved D. CDR1 is SEHNR, CDR2 FQNEAQ, per germline (reference sequence). The CDR3 spans 14 residues. Trimming shortened V by 1 base and J by 4 bases, and 10 bases separated the two germline ends. The CDR3 is CASSLVREFYGYTF. CDR3 sequence (DNA): TGTGCCAGCAGCTTAGTGAGGGAATTCTATGGCTACACCTTC.

Points on this clone: At the DNA level, this CDR3 is encoded by other sequences in the same sample as well. The V gene is TRBV7-2, the J gene TRBJ1-2, with a tentative D call TRBD1 (5 bases). Trimming left V 0 bases short and J 7 bases short, with 18 bases between. This CDR3 spans 16 amino acids. Germline V lookup: CDR1 SGHTA, CDR2 FQGNSA. CDR3 amino acids: CASSLAGVGEVRGYTF. Here the CDR3 DNA reads TGTGCCAGCAGCTTAGCCGGTGTAGGGGAGGTCCGTGGCTACACCTTC.

V and J are TRBV6-6 and TRBJ2-5; a weak D match, TRBD1 (5 bases). V lost 8 bases and J lost 1, with 14 bases in between. This CDR3 spans 14 amino acids. Germline-derived CDR1 and CDR2 are MNHNY and SVGAGI (reference sequence). This CDR3 reads CASGAGPVQETQYF. CDR3 nucleotides: TGTGCCAGCGGGGCAGGGCCCGTCCAAGAGACCCAGTACTTC.

This clone was counted only a few times. The J gene is TRBJ1-3, the V gene TRBV18, with no clear D. The CDR3 is made up of 17 amino acids. From germline, CDR1 is KGHSH and CDR2 LQKENI. V was shortened by 3 bases and J by 4 bases, with 19 bases between the two germline ends. The CDR3 is CASSPDVTAAFGNTIYF. In DNA form, the CDR3 reads TGTGCCAGCTCACCCGATGTTACAGCAGCCTTCGGAAACACCATATATTTT.

This clone showed up just a few times. The junction and the germline gene differ at one end; a read error may be behind it. The chain carries TRBV6-1 and TRBJ2-6; the D is unclear. The CDR3 covers 14 residues. The germline CDR1 and CDR2 sequences are MNHNS and SASEGT. The CDR3, as DNA: TGTGCCATCAGTGACGGCTCTGGGGCCAACGTCCTGACTTTC. It is translated as CAISDGSGANVLTF.

This clone was seen once. V usage is TRBV2 and J usage is TRBJ2-5; 13 bases map to TRBD2. Germline loops: CDR1 SNHLY, CDR2 FYNNEI. The CDR3 loop spans 14 amino acids. V was pared by 6 bases and J by 5 bases, with 3 bases of the junction left unmatched. DNA for the CDR3: TGTGCCAGCAGCCTGACTAGCGGGGGGGAGACCCAGTACTTC. It specifies CASSLTSGGETQYF.

The V gene is TRBV5-6, the J gene TRBJ2-3; TRBD1 matches 9 bases. The length of the CDR3 is 16 residues. Germline loops: CDR1 SGHDT, CDR2 YYEEEE. V shed 0 bases, J shed 2 bases, and the junction held 4 bases outside the gene matches. The CDR3, as DNA: TGTGCCAGCAGCTTGGCGGGGACAGGGTTCACAGATACGCAGTATTTT. It codes for CASSLAGTGFTDTQYF.

CDR3: CAWSPRTSGWAGDEQFF. For the CDR3, the DNA is TGTGCCTGGAGTCCTCGGACTAGCGGATGGGCGGGGGATGAGCAGTTCTTC. V gene TRBV30 combines with J gene TRBJ2-1, with 10 bases that match TRBD2. J was trimmed by 8 bases and V by 2 bases; bases with no gene match: 15. CDR1 is GTSNPN and CDR2 is SVGIG in the germline V gene (reference sequence). This CDR3 spans 17 amino acids.

CDR3 nucleotides: TGTGCCAGCAGTGAAGACATTAGGGGCTCTGGGGCCAACGTCCTGACTTTC. It codes for CASSEDIRGSGANVLTF. The chain is built from TRBV6-1 and TRBJ2-6; tentatively, D is TRBD1 (5 bases). V lost 1 base to trimming and J lost 0 bases, with 10 bases between them. Per germline, CDR1 MNHNS and CDR2 SASEGT. The CDR3 spans 17 residues.